This TCR beta chain is drawn from a study of T cells in localized non-small cell lung cancer. Study conclusions and caveats: Heterogeneity cannot be ruled out, as sequencing used one tumor region only.

V lost 3 bases, J lost 4 bases, and 11 bases stayed unmatched. This CDR3 is 16 amino acids long. Germline V gene lookup returns CDR1 GTSNPN and CDR2 SVGIG (reference sequence). The data were produced by immunoSEQ multiplex PCR, yet TCRdb's version contains in-frame clones alone and is incomplete. The sample lists 50,000 to 65,000 clones; approximately 80% were seen once. Concerning this clone: Its target is not known.

V gene TRBV30 combines with J gene TRBJ1-5, with TRBD1 matching 8 bases. The sample consisted of PBMCs, taken before any cancer treatment. This sequence originates from a man aged 40 to 70 with stage II lung adenocarcinoma. CDR3 DNA: TGTGCCTGGAGCCCCAGAAGGGGACAGGCGAATCAGCCCCAGCATTTT. Protein: CAWSPRRGQANQPQHF.